These T cell receptor beta chains were read from a single sample in a study of neurological immune-mediated disorders. TCRdb redid the calling of the 5' RACE reads with MiXCR, one entry per CDR3 protein. The sample has about 46,000 distinct CDR3 sequences; just over 3% are singletons. Input material: PBMCs. These receptor sequences come from a woman between 50 and 59 years old with multiple sclerosis. Both conserved end residues are trimmed from each CDR3. Each record gives: J gene, V gene, D gene, CDR3 protein. The D gene is left open where the match is weak.

TRBJ2-3,TRBV20-1,.,SARPRDIFDTQY
TRBJ2-1,TRBV11-1,TRBD2,ASSPRTSGNVYEQF
TRBJ2-2,TRBV5-1,TRBD1,ASSWDGTGNTGELF
TRBJ2-1,TRBV6-1,TRBD2,ASSEALRASGAYNEQF
TRBJ2-2,TRBV10-3,.,AISDSGRGNTGELF
TRBJ1-1,TRBV12-3/TRBV12-4,.,ASSLSSVNTEAF
TRBJ2-7,TRBV20-1,.,SARDRTRTLRDEQY
TRBJ2-3,TRBV20-1,.,SASTGWDTDTQY
TRBJ1-1,TRBV5-1,TRBD1,ASTPQGVAVSAEAF
TRBJ1-5,TRBV6-5,.,ASSRNREQPQH
TRBJ2-5,TRBV20-1,TRBD2,SAPPAGGRETQY
TRBJ1-2,TRBV27,.,ASWVLGYGYT
TRBJ2-1,TRBV12-3/TRBV12-4,.,ASSFRGEYNEQF
TRBJ1-6,TRBV5-1,TRBD1,ASRIEGAESPLH
TRBJ1-1,TRBV20-1,TRBD1,SARQGPYTEAF
TRBJ1-2,TRBV3-1,.,ASSREPRGHGYT
TRBJ2-5,TRBV5-1,.,ASSLDRGETQY
TRBJ1-1,TRBV6-6,TRBD1,ASIGQGGTEAF
TRBJ1-1,TRBV12-3/TRBV12-4,.,ASSLGGGGTEAF
TRBJ1-2,TRBV5-8,.,ASSPSAT
TRBJ2-2,TRBV2,TRBD2,ASSEKRETSGGPGELF
TRBJ2-2,TRBV7-2,TRBD2,ASSPGLAGPGGELF
TRBJ2-4,TRBV12-3/TRBV12-4,TRBD2,ASSDGLAHIQY
TRBJ2-5,TRBV20-1,.,SAFYGETQY
TRBJ2-3,TRBV7-2,.,ASSLARSTHSTDTQY
TRBJ1-4,TRBV20-1,.,SARDEGTGEKLF
TRBJ2-1,TRBV3-1,TRBD2,ASSQGLGGELKQF
TRBJ1-5,TRBV2,.,ASSEDLLPVGNQPQH
TRBJ1-2,TRBV5-1,.,ASSRGGLSNYGYT
TRBJ1-1,TRBV9,.,ASSPSTYYTEAF
TRBJ2-1,TRBV20-1,TRBD2,SASIAGGPNEQF
TRBJ2-2,TRBV20-1,.,SARDWGNKNTGELF
TRBJ2-5,TRBV20-1,TRBD1,SAQGDRGLETQY
TRBJ2-7,TRBV5-1,.,ASSLYGLSYEQY
TRBJ1-3,TRBV7-2,.,ASSLVWGTGNTIY
TRBJ2-1,TRBV5-1,.,ASSLAGDTYNEQF
TRBJ1-1,TRBV9,.,ASSPPAGAMNTEAF
TRBJ1-2,TRBV20-1,TRBD1,SARDLGTGHGYT
TRBJ1-2,TRBV6-5,TRBD1,ASSPWTGNYGYT
TRBJ1-1,TRBV14,.,ASSPDSSGTEAF
TRBJ2-5,TRBV27,TRBD1,ASSQRTGRQETQY
TRBJ1-1,TRBV7-9,TRBD1,ASSLTQGLKAF
TRBJ1-1,TRBV14,.,ASSQGVAEAF
TRBJ2-1,TRBV18,.,ASSRAAGNEQF
TRBJ2-2,TRBV7-3,TRBD2,ASSFTSGRSSGELF
TRBJ2-3,TRBV27,.,ASSSMGQGKADTQY